This entry lists 9 T cell receptor beta chains sequenced from one sample in a study of post-analysis software for immune sequencing data. Researchers reported that TCR beta cDNA libraries carried unique molecular identifiers. Each CDR3 protein is one row after TCRdb ran MiXCR on the PCR reads. The sample yields some 690,000 distinct CDR3 sequences, 25% to 30% seen once. Their antigen targets remain unknown. Whole-study findings and limits: Five or six TRBV segments, TRBV5-6, TRBV5-1 and TRBV20-1 among them, were found more frequent in patients than controls.

The sample consisted of blood. The receptors shown here come from a girl aged 5-17 years with multiple sclerosis.

V gene TRBV20-1 combines with J gene TRBJ2-7; TRBD1 is a possible D gene (6 bases). The CDR3 length is 13 residues. The germline V and J ends were trimmed by 3 bases and 6 bases, with 15 bases remaining between them. Germline V gene lookup returns CDR1 DFQATT and CDR2 SNEGSKA (reference sequence). CDR3: CSARRVRGGEQYF. In nucleotides, the CDR3 is TGCAGTGCTAGGAGGGTCAGGGGCGGCGAGCAGTACTTC.

This clonotype has only a few counts. V is TRBV15 and J is TRBJ1-2, with a possible D match to TRBD1 (6 bases). The CDR3 sequence is 15 residues long. Deletions cut 4 bases from V and 2 bases from J, with 14 bases between. Germline V gene data show CDR1 as LNHNV and CDR2 as YYDKDF (reference sequence). Here the CDR3 DNA reads TGTGCCACCAGCAACCAAGGGGGACTCAACTATGGCTACACCTTC. Translating it yields CATSNQGGLNYGYTF.

The DNA for the CDR3 is TGTGCCAGCTCACCAAAGCCCGGACGGCCTATGAACACTGAAGCTTTCTTT. Translating gives CASSPKPGRPMNTEAFF. The chain has TRBV18 and TRBJ1-1; D is unclear. Germline-derived CDR1 and CDR2 are KGHSH and LQKENI. V shed 2 bases and J shed 0 bases, with 16 bases lying between them. The CDR3 extends over 17 amino acids.

CDR3 sequence (DNA): TGTGCCAGCAGCTTGGGGACGGTCAAAAACATTCAGTACTTC. Translating gives CASSLGTVKNIQYF. The rearrangement links TRBV7-9 to TRBJ2-4; D tentatively fits TRBD1 or TRBD2 (5 bases each). Germline-derived CDR1 and CDR2 are SEHNR and FQNEAQ (reference sequence). V was shortened by 3 bases and J by 3 bases, with 9 bases between the two germline ends. The CDR3 is 14 residues long.

Worth noting for this clonotype: Germline is not matched at one junction end, which may reflect a read error. V usage is TRBV5-1 and J usage is TRBJ2-5; D is uncertain. The germline V gene has CDR1 SGHRS and CDR2 YFSETQ. The CDR3 is 15 residues long. The chain's CDR3 is CAGSWAGDLGETQYF. In DNA form, the CDR3 reads TGCGCCGGCAGCTGGGCCGGAGACCTCGGAGAGACCCAGTACTTC.

This clonotype was counted a few times. DNA of the CDR3: TGTGCCAGCAGCTGGGGGGACAGCCCCTACGAGCAGTACTTC. Its protein is CASSWGDSPYEQYF. The gene calls are TRBV7-9 and TRBJ2-7, with a possible D match to TRBD1 (7 bases). Trimming stripped 4 bases from V and 2 bases from J, with 12 bases between. The germline V gene encodes CDR1 SEHNR and CDR2 FQNEAQ (reference sequence). The CDR3 length is 14 residues.

The chain is built from TRBV24-1 and TRBJ2-3; weak D call: TRBD1 (8 bases). V shed 4 bases and J shed 5 bases, with 18 bases lying between them. Germline V gene lookup returns CDR1 KGHDR and CDR2 SFDVKD. This CDR3 spans 16 amino acids. CDR3 nucleotides: TGTGCCACCAGTGACCGTTGGACAGGGAGGGAAGATACGCAGTATTTT. This gives the protein CATSDRWTGREDTQYF.

In this sample, this clonotype turned up many times. V gene TRBV5-1 combines with J gene TRBJ2-7; tentative D call: TRBD2 (6 bases). The V and J ends lost 0 bases and 7 bases respectively, with 11 bases between them. There are 13 residues in the CDR3. Per germline, CDR1 SGHRS and CDR2 YFSETQ. CDR3 region: CASSLAGTEEQYF. Here the CDR3 DNA reads TGCGCCAGCAGCTTGGCCGGGACTGAGGAGCAGTACTTC.

This sequence joins TRBV7-2 and TRBJ2-2, with TRBD2 matching 9 bases. The V segment lost 6 bases and the J segment 1 base; nucleotides outside the gene matches: 3. The CDR3 covers 15 residues. The germline V gene encodes CDR1 SGHTA and CDR2 FQGNSA. CDR3 residues: CASRGLAENTGELFF. The DNA for the CDR3 is TGTGCCAGCAGGGGACTAGCCGAGAACACCGGGGAGCTGTTTTTT.